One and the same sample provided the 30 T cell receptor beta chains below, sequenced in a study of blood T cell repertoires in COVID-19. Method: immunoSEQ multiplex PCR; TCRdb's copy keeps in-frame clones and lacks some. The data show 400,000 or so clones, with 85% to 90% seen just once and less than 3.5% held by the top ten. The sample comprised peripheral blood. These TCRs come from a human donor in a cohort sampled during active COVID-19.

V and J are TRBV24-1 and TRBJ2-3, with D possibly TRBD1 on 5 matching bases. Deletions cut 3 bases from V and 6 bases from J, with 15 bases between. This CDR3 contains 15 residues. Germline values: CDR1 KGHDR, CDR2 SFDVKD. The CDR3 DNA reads TGTGCCACCAGTGATCCGAATGACAAGGGGGATACGCAGTATTTT. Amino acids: CATSDPNDKGDTQYF.

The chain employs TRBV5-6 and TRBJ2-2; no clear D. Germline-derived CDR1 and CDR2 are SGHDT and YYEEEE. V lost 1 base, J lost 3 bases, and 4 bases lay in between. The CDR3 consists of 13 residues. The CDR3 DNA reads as TGTGCCAGCAGCTTGCAGTACACCGGGGAGCTGTTTTTT. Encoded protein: CASSLQYTGELFF.

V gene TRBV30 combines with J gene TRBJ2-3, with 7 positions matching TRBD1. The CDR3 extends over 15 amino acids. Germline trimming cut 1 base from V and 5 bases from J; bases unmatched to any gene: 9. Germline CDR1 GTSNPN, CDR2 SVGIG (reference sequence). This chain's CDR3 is CAWSGLGGSGDTQYF. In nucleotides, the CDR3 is TGTGCCTGGAGTGGGTTAGGGGGCTCAGGAGATACGCAGTATTTT.

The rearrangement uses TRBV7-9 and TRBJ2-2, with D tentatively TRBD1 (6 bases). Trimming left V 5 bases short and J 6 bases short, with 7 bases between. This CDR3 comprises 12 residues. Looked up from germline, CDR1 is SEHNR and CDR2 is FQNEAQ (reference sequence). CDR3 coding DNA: TGTGCCAGCAGCCACAGGGCCGGGGAGCTGTTTTTT. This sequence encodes CASSHRAGELFF. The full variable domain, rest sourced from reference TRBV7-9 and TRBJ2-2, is DTGVSQNPRHKITKRGQNVTFRCDPISEHNRLYWYRQTLGQGPEFLTYFQNEAQLEKSRLLSDRFSAERPKGSFSTLEIQRTEQGDSAMYLCASSHRAGELFFGEGSRLTVL.

The CDR3 protein is CASSLEVGDGKNIQYF. The CDR3 DNA reads TGCGCCAGCAGCTTGGAGGTAGGGGATGGCAAAAACATTCAGTACTTC. The rearrangement joins TRBV5-1 to TRBJ2-4, with D possibly matching TRBD1 (5 bases). V dropped 0 bases and J dropped 3 bases, with 13 bases sitting between them. This CDR3 has 16 residues. Looked up from germline, CDR1 is SGHRS and CDR2 is YFSETQ.

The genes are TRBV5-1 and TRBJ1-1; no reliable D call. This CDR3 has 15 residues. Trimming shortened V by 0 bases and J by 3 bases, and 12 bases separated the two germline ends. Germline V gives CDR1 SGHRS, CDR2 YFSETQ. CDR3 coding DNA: TGCGCCAGCAGCTTGGAACGGAGACCTTACACTGAAGCTTTCTTT. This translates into CASSLERRPYTEAFF.

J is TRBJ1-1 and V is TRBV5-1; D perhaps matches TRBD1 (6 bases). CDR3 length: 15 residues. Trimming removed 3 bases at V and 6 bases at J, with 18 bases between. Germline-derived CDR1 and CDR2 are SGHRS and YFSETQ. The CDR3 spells CASSSSSLQGSEAFF. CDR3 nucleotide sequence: TGCGCCAGCAGCTCCTCATCCCTACAGGGATCTGAAGCTTTCTTT. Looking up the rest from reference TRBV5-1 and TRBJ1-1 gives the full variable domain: KAGVTQTPRYLIKTRGQQVTLSCSPISGHRSVSWYQQTPGQGLQFLFEYFSETQRNKGNFPGRFSGRQFSNSRSEMNVSTLELGDSALYLCASSSSSLQGSEAFFGQGTRLTVV.

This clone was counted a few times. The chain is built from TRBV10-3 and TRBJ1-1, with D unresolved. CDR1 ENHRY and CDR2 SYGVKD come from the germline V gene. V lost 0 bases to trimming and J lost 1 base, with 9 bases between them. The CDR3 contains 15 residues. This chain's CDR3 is CAISESRQKNTEAFF. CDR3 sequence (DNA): TGTGCCATCAGTGAGTCACGCCAGAAGAACACTGAAGCTTTCTTT.

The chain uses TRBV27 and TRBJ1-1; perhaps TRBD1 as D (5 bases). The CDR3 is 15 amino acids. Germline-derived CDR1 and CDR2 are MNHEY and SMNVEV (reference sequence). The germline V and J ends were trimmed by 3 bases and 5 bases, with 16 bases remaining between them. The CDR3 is CASSFSGERRTEAFF. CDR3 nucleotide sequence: TGTGCCAGCAGTTTTTCGGGGGAACGTCGGACTGAAGCTTTCTTT.

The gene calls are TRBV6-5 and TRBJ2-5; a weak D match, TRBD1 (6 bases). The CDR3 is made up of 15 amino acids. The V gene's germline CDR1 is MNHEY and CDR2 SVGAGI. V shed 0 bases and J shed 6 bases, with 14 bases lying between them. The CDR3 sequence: CASSYSQGSTQTQYF. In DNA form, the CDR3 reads TGTGCCAGCAGTTACTCGCAGGGGTCGACCCAGACCCAGTACTTC.

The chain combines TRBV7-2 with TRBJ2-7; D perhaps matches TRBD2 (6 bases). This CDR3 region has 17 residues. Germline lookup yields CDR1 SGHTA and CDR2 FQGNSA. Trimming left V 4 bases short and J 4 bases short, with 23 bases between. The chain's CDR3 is CASSSSIVEGMGYEQYF. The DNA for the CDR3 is TGTGCCAGCAGCTCCTCCATAGTGGAGGGGATGGGGTACGAGCAGTACTTC.

The CDR3 loop reads CASSFTGNTDTQYF. The CDR3 region has the DNA TGTGCCAGCAGCTTTACCGGGAACACAGATACGCAGTATTTT. This rearrangement joins TRBV7-8 to TRBJ2-3, with D possibly TRBD2 on 5 matching bases. Germline CDR1 reads SGHVS; CDR2 reads FQNEAQ. Trimming pared 3 bases from V and 2 bases from J, leaving 9 bases between. This CDR3 has 14 amino acids. The whole variable domain, filled in from reference TRBV7-8 and TRBJ2-3, reads GAGVSQSPRYKVAKRGQDVALRCDPISGHVSLFWYQQALGQGPEFLTYFQNEAQLDKSGLPSDRFFAERPEGSVSTLKIQRTQQEDSAVYLCASSFTGNTDTQYFGPGTRLTVL.

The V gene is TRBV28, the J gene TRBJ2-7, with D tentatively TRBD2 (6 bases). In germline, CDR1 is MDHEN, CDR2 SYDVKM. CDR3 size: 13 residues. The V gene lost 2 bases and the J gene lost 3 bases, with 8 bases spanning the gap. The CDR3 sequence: CASSLMEGYEQYF. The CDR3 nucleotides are TGTGCCAGCAGTTTAATGGAGGGCTACGAGCAGTACTTC.

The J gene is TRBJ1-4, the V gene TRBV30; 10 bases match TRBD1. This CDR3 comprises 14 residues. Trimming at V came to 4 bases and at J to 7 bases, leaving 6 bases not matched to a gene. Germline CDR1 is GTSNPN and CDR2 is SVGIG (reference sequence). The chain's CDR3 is CAWKRWDRGEKLFF. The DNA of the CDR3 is TGTGCCTGGAAGCGGTGGGACAGGGGTGAAAAACTGTTTTTT.

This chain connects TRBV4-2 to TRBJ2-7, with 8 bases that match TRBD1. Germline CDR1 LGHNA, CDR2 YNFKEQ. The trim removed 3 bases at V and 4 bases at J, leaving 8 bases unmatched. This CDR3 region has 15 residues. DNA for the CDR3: TGTGCCAGCAGCCAGGAGGACAGGGCGGCGTACGAGCAGTACTTC. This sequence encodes CASSQEDRAAYEQYF.

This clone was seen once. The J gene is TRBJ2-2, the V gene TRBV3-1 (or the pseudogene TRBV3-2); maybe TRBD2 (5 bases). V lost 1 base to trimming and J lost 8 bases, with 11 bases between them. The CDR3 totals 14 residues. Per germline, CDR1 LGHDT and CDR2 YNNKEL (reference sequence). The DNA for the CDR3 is TGTGCCAGCAGCCAAGGCTCTAGCAGAGGGGAGCTGTTTTTT. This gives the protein CASSQGSSRGELFF.

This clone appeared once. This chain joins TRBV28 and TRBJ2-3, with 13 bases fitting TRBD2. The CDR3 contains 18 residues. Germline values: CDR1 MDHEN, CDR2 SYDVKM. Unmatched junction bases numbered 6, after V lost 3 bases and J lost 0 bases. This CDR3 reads CASSFAGTSGISTDTQYF. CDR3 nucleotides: TGTGCCAGCAGTTTCGCGGGGACTAGCGGGATTAGCACAGATACGCAGTATTTT.

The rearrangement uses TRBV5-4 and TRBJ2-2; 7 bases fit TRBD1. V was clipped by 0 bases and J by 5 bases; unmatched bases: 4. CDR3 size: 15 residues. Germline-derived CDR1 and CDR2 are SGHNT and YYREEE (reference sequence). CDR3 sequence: CASSLVAGGTGELFF. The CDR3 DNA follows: TGTGCCAGCAGCTTGGTCGCAGGGGGTACCGGGGAGCTGTTTTTT.

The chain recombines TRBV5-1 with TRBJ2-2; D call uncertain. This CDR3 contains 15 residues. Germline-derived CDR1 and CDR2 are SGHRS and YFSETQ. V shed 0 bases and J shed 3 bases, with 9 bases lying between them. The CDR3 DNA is TGCGCCAGCAGCTTGGGACAATCCCACACCGGGGAGCTGTTTTTT. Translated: CASSLGQSHTGELFF.

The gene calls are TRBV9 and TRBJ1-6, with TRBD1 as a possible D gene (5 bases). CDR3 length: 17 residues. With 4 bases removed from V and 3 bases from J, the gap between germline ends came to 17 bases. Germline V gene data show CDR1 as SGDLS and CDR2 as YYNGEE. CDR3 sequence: CASSNQDRGVYNSPLHF. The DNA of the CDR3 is TGTGCCAGCAGCAATCAAGACCGGGGGGTCTATAATTCACCCCTCCACTTT.

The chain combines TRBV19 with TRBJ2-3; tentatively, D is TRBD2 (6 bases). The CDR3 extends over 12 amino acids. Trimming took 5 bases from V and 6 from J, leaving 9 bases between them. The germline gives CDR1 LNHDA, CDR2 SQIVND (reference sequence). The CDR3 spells CASSGGGDTQYF. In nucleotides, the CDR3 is TGTGCCAGTAGTGGCGGAGGGGATACGCAGTATTTT.

The CDR3 loop reads CATSDSRSYNEQFF. The CDR3 DNA sequence: TGTGCCACCAGTGATTCTCGCAGCTACAATGAGCAGTTCTTC. The chain combines TRBV24-1 with TRBJ2-1, with D uncertain. The V and J ends lost 2 bases and 3 bases respectively, with 7 bases between them. CDR3 size: 14 residues. The germline CDR1 and CDR2 sequences are KGHDR and SFDVKD.

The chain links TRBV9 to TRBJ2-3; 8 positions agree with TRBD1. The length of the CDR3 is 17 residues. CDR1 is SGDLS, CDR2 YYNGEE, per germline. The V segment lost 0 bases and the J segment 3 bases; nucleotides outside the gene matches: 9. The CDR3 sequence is CASSVGLGQGLTDTQYF. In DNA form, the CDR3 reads TGTGCCAGCAGCGTAGGTTTAGGACAGGGTTTGACAGATACGCAGTATTTT.

The CDR3 loop reads CASSPTGQGVNEKLFF. In DNA, the CDR3 is TGTGCCAGCAGTCCGACGGGACAGGGGGTGAATGAAAAACTGTTTTTT. The J gene is TRBJ1-4, the V gene TRBV28, with 11 bases identical to TRBD1. This CDR3 spans 16 amino acids. Germline V gives CDR1 MDHEN, CDR2 SYDVKM. The ends lost 5 bases at V and 5 bases at J; junction bases unmatched: 7.

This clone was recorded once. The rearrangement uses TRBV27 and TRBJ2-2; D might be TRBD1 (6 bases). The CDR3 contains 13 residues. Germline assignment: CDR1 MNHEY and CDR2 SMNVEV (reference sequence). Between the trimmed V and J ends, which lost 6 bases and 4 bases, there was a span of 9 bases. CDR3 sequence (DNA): TGTGCCAGCAGCCGGACAGTCACCGGGGAGCTGTTTTTT. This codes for CASSRTVTGELFF.

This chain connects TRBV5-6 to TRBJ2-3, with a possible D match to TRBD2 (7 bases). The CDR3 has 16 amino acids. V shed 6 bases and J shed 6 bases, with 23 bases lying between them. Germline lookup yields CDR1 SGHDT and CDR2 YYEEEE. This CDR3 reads CASNQRGAGPFDTQYF. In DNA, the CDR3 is TGTGCCAGCAACCAACGGGGGGCCGGGCCCTTCGATACGCAGTATTTT.

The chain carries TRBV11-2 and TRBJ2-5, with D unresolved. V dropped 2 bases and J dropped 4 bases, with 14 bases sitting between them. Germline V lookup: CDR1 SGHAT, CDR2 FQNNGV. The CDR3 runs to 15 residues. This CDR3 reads CASSLPAGRPETQYF. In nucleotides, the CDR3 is TGTGCCAGCAGCTTACCCGCTGGGCGTCCAGAGACCCAGTACTTC.

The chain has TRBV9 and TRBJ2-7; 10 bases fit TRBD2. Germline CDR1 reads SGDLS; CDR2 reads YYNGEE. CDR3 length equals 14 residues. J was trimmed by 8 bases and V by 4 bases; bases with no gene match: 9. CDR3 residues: CASSPGLATQKQYF. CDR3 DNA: TGTGCCAGCAGCCCGGGACTAGCGACCCAGAAGCAGTACTTC.

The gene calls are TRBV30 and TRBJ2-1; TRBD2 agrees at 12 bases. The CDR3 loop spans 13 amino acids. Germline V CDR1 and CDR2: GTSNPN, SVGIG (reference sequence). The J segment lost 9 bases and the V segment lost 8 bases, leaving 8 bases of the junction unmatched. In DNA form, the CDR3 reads TGTGCCGGGCTAGCGGGAGGGCCGGGTGAGCAGTTCTTC. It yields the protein CAGLAGGPGEQFF.

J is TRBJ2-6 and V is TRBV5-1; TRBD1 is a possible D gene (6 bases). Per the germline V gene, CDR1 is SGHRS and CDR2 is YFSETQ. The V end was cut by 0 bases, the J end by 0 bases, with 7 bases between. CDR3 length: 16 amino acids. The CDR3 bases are TGCGCCAGCAGCTTGGGGGGGCGCTCTGGGGCCAACGTCCTGACTTTC. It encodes CASSLGGRSGANVLTF.